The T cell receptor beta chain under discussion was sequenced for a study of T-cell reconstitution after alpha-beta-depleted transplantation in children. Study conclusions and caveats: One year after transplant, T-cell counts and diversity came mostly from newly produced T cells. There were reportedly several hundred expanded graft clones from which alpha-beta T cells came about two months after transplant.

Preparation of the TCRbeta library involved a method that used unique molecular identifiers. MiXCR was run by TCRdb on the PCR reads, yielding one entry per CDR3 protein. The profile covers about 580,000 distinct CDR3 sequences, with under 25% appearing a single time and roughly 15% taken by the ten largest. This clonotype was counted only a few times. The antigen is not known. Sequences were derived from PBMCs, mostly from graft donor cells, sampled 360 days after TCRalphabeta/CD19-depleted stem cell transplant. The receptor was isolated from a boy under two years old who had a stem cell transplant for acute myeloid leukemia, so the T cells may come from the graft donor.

CDR3 in amino acids: CASSYSLSSYYEQYF. Written as DNA, the CDR3 is TGTGCCAGCAGTTACTCACTCTCCAGCTACTACGAGCAGTACTTC. The J gene is TRBJ2-7, the V gene TRBV6-2 or TRBV6-3; D is unresolved. Germline V lookup: CDR1 MNHEY, CDR2 SVGEGT. Trimming pared 0 bases from V and 3 bases from J, leaving 12 bases between. This CDR3 spans 15 amino acids.